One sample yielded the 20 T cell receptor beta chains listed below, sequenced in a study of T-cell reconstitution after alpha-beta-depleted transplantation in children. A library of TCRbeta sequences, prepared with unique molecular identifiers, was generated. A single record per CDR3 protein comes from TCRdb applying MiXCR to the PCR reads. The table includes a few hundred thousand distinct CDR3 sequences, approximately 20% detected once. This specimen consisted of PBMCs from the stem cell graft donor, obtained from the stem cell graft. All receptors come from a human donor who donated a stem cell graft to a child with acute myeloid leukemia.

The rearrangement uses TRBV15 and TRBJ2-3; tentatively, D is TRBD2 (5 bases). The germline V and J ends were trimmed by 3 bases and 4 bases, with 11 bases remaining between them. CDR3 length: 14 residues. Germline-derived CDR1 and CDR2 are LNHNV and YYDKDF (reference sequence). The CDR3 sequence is CATSSDLAADTQYF. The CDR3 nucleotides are TGTGCCACCAGCAGTGACCTAGCAGCAGATACGCAGTATTTT.

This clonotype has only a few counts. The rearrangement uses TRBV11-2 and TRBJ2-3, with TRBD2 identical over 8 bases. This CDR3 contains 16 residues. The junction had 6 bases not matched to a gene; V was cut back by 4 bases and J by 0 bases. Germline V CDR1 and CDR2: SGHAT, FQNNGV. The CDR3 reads CASSSELAASTDTQYF. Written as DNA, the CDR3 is TGTGCCAGCAGCTCAGAACTAGCGGCTAGCACAGATACGCAGTATTTT.

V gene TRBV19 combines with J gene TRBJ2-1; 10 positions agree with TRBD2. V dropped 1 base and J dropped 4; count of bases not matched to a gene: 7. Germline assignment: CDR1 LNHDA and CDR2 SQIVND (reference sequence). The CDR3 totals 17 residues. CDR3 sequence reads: CASSIALAGELYNEQFF. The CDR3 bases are TGTGCCAGTAGTATAGCCCTAGCGGGGGAACTTTACAATGAGCAGTTCTTC.

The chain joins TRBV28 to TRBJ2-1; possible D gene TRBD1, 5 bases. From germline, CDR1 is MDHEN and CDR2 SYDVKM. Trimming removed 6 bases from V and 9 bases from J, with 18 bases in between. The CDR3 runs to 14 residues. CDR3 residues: CASSKPRVGCEQFF. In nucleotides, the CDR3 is TGTGCCAGCAGCAAACCCAGGGTGGGGTGTGAGCAGTTCTTC.

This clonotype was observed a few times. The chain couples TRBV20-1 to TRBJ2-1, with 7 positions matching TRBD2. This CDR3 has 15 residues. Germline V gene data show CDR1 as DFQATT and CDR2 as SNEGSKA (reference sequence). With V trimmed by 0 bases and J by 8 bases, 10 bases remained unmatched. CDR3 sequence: CSARDGGRAADEQFF. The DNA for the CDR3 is TGCAGTGCTAGAGATGGGGGGAGGGCCGCGGATGAGCAGTTCTTC.

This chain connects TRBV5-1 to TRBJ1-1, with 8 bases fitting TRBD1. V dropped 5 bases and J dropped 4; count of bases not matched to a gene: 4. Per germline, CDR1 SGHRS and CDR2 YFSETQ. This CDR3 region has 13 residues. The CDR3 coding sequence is TGCGCCAGCAGGGACAGGGTTGGCACTGAAGCTTTCTTT. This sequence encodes CASRDRVGTEAFF.

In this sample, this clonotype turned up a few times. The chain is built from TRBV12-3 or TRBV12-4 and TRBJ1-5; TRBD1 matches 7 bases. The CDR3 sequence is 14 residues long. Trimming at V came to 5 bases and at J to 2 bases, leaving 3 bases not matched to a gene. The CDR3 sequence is CASSPQGGNQPQHF. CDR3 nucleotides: TGTGCCAGCAGTCCGCAGGGGGGCAATCAGCCCCAGCATTTT.

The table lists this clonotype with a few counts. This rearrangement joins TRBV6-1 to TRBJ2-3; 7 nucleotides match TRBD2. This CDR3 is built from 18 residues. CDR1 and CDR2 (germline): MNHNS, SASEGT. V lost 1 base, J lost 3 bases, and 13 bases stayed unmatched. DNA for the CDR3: TGTGCCAGCAGTGAAGTCCTGAGGGGTAGCGGGTCTACAGATACGCAGTATTTT. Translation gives CASSEVLRGSGSTDTQYF.

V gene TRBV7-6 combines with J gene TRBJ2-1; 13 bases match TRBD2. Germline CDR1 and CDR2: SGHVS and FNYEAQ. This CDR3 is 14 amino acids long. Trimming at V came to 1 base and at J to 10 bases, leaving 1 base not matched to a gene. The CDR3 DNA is TGTGCCAGCAGCTTAGGGGGACTAGCGGGAGAGCAGTTCTTC. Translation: CASSLGGLAGEQFF.

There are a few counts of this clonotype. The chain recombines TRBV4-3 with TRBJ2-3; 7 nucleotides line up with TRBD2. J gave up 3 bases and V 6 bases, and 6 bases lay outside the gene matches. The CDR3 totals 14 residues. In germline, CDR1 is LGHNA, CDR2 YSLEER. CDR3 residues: CASSVPGRTDTQYF. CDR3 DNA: TGCGCCAGCAGTGTCCCCGGGAGGACAGATACGCAGTATTTT.

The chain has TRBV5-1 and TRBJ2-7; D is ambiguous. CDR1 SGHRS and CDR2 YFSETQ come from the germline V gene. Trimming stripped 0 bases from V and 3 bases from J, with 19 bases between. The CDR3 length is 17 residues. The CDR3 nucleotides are TGCGCCAGCAGCTTGGGGTTGTCGTCCGAGATGAGCTACGAGCAGTACTTC. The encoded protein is CASSLGLSSEMSYEQYF.

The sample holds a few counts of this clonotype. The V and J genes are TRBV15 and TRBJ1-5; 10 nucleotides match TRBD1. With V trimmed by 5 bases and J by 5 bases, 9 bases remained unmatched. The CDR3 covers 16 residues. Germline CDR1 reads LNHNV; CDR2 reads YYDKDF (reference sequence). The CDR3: CATSVAGQGGYQPQHF. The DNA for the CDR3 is TGTGCCACCAGCGTGGCAGGACAGGGGGGCTATCAGCCCCAGCATTTT.

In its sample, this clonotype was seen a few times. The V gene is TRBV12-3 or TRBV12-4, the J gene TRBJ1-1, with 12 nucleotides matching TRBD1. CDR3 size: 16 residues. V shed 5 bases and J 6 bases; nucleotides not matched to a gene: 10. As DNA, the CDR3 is TGTGCCAGCAGTCACCGGGACAGGGGGCTTTTTCCTGAAGCTTTCTTT. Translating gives CASSHRDRGLFPEAFF.

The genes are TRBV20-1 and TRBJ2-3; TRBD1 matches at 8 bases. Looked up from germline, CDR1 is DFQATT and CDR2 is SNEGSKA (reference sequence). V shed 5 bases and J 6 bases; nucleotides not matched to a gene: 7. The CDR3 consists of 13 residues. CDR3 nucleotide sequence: TGCAGTGCTCTTTACAGGGGGTCGGATACGCAGTATTTT. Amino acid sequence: CSALYRGSDTQYF.

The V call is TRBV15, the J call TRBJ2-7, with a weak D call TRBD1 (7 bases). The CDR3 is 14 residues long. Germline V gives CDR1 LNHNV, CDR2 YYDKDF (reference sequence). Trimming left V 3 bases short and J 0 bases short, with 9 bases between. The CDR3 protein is CATSSRGASYEQYF. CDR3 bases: TGTGCCACCAGCAGCAGGGGGGCCTCCTACGAGCAGTACTTC.

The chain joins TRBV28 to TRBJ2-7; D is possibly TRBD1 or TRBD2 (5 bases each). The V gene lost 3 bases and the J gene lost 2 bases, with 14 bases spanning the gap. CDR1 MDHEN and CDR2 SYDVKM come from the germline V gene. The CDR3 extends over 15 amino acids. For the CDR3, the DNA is TGTGCCAGCAGTTTCCTTGGGGAGACAGCCTACGAGCAGTACTTC. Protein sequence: CASSFLGETAYEQYF.

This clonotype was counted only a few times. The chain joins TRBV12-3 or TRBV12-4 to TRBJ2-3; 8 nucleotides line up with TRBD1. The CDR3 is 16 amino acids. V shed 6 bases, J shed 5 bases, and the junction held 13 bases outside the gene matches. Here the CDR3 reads CASSSRSGTGKDTQYF. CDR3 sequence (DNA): TGTGCCAGCAGCAGCAGATCCGGGACAGGTAAAGATACGCAGTATTTT.

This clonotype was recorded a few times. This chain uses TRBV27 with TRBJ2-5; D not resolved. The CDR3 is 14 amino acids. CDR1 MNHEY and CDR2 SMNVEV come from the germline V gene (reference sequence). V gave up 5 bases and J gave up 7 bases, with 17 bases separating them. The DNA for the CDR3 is TGTGCCAGCAGTCCCCACTACGATCGAGGGACCCAGTACTTC. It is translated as CASSPHYDRGTQYF.

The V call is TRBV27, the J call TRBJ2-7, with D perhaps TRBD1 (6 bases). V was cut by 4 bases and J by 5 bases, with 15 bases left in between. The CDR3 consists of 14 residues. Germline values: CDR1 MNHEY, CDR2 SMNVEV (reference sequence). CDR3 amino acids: CASSSPQGIHEQYF. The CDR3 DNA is TGTGCCAGCAGTTCCCCACAGGGAATCCACGAGCAGTACTTC.

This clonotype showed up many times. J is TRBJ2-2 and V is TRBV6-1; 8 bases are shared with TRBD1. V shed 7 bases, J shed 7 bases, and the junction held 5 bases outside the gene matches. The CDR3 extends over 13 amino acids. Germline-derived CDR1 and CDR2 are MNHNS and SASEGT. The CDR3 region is CASKTGENGELFF. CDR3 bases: TGTGCCAGCAAGACAGGGGAGAACGGGGAGCTGTTTTTT.